The 14 T cell receptor beta chains below all came from one sample that was sequenced in a study of T cell repertoires in cytomegalovirus infection. TCRdb called the reads again in MiXCR, with one record for every CDR3 protein. The profile covers hundreds of thousands of distinct CDR3 sequences, with approximately 25% appearing a single time and roughly 8% taken by the ten largest. The sequenced sample was CD8+ T cells from PBMCs. Source of these receptors: a human donor in good health (CMV status not recorded). Some clones in this sample may be carry-over from other donors' samples.

This clonotype was detected only a few times. CDR3 residues: CASYGIGADSYEQYF. The DNA of the CDR3 is TGTGCCAGCTACGGGATAGGCGCGGATTCCTACGAGCAGTACTTC. The chain couples TRBV6-5 to TRBJ2-7; tentatively, D is TRBD2 (5 bases). The length of the CDR3 is 15 residues. V was pared by 8 bases and J by 1 base, with 18 bases between. CDR1 and CDR2 from the germline V gene are MNHEY and SVGAGI.

V and J are TRBV4-1 and TRBJ2-5; 7 bases line up with TRBD2. CDR3 size: 14 residues. V was pared by 0 bases and J by 13 bases, with 11 bases of the junction left unmatched. Germline V gene data show CDR1 as MGHRA and CDR2 as YSYEKL. The CDR3 spells CASSQDPAGPSWYF. CDR3 DNA sequence: TGCGCCAGCAGCCAAGACCCAGCGGGGCCGTCCTGGTACTTC.

This clonotype has ten or more counts. This rearrangement joins TRBV14 to TRBJ1-1; D is unresolved. The CDR3 sequence is 12 residues long. V was shortened by 0 bases and J by 9 bases, with 8 bases between the two germline ends. CDR1 is SGHDN, CDR2 FVKESK, per germline. The CDR3 DNA follows: TGTGCCAGCAGCCAAGACAGTCCCCAAGCTTTCTTT. Its translation is CASSQDSPQAFF. Variable domain in full (rest from reference TRBV14 and TRBJ1-1): EAGVTQFPSHSVIEKGQTVTLRCDPISGHDNLYWYRRVMGKEIKFLLHFVKESKQDESGMPNNRFLAERTGGTYSTLKVQPAELEDSGVYFCASSQDSPQAFFGQGTRLTVV.

A few counts support this clonotype. The V call is TRBV6-6, the J call TRBJ1-5; 9 bases line up with TRBD1. This CDR3 has 15 amino acids. The germline V gene encodes CDR1 MNHNY and CDR2 SVGAGI (reference sequence). Unmatched junction bases numbered 8, after V lost 7 bases and J lost 4 bases. The CDR3 DNA is TGTGCCAGCACCGTGACAGGGGGGATGAATCAGCCCCAGCATTTT. It is translated as CASTVTGGMNQPQHF.

This clonotype appeared many times. This rearrangement joins TRBV6-2 or TRBV6-3 to TRBJ1-5, with D tentatively TRBD1 (5 bases). The V and J ends lost 6 bases and 8 bases respectively, with 20 bases between them. Germline assignment: CDR1 MNHEY and CDR2 SVGEGT. CDR3 size: 15 residues. This CDR3 is CASRTGGALGEPQHF. The CDR3, as DNA: TGTGCCAGCAGGACCGGAGGGGCGCTGGGGGAGCCCCAGCATTTT.

A few counts support this clonotype. The CDR3 region is CSANQGGDYTEAFF. The CDR3 DNA reads TGCAGTGCCAACCAGGGAGGGGACTACACTGAAGCTTTCTTT. V usage is TRBV20-1 and J usage is TRBJ1-1; D is possibly TRBD1 (5 bases). Germline V gene data show CDR1 as DFQATT and CDR2 as SNEGSKA (reference sequence). This CDR3 region has 14 residues. The ends were cut back, 6 bases at V and 3 bases at J, with 17 bases in the middle.

This clonotype was counted between two and nine times. The chain combines TRBV28 with TRBJ2-6; D gene ambiguous. Germline-derived CDR1 and CDR2 are MDHEN and SYDVKM. The CDR3 is made up of 14 amino acids. V lost 6 bases to trimming and J lost 1 base, with 7 bases between them. The CDR3 DNA reads TGTGCCAGCAGCGAGATGTCTGGGGCCAACGTCCTGACTTTC. It codes for CASSEMSGANVLTF.

This clonotype has a handful of counts. The junction departs from the called germline gene at one end, perhaps through a read error. The chain carries TRBV5-5 and TRBJ1-5; unclear D gene. The CDR3 has 18 residues. The germline V gene encodes CDR1 SGHKS and CDR2 YYEKEE (reference sequence). DNA of the CDR3: TGTGCCAGCAGCTCCCTAATGGTCATGGGCCGCCTTAATCGGCCCCAGCATTTT. Its translation: CASSSLMVMGRLNRPQHF. Together with reference TRBV5-5 and TRBJ1-5, the CDR3 gives the full variable domain: DAGVTQSPTHLIKTRGQQVTLRCSPISGHKSVSWYQQVLGQGPQFIFQYYEKEERGRGNFPDRFSARQFPNYSSELNVNALLLGDSALYLCASSSLMVMGRLNRPQHFGDGTRLSIL.

The chain carries TRBV11-3 and TRBJ2-3; TRBD2 is a possible D gene (5 bases). The CDR3 totals 16 residues. Trimming pared 5 bases from V and 2 bases from J, leaving 17 bases between. Germline V gene data show CDR1 as SGHNT and CDR2 as YENEEA. CDR3 nucleotides: TGTGCCAGCAGCACCAGTGCGGGTCCCTACACAGATACGCAGTATTTT. It encodes CASSTSAGPYTDTQYF.

This clonotype was seen only a few times. This rearrangement joins TRBV20-1 to TRBJ1-2; 8 positions agree with TRBD1. After removal of 3 bases from V and 6 bases from J, the junction contained 6 bases not matched to a gene. Germline V gene data show CDR1 as DFQATT and CDR2 as SNEGSKA (reference sequence). The CDR3 spans 13 residues. The CDR3 DNA reads as TGCAGTGCTAGCGCGGACAGGGAGGATGGCTACACCTTC. It encodes CSASADREDGYTF.

This chain joins TRBV29-1 and TRBJ2-3; D unresolved. In germline, CDR1 is SQVTM, CDR2 ANQGSEA. The CDR3 has 13 amino acids. The germline V and J ends were trimmed by 4 bases and 0 bases, with 8 bases remaining between them. The chain's CDR3 is CSVVSSSTDTQYF. In DNA, the CDR3 is TGCAGCGTTGTATCCTCCAGCACAGATACGCAGTATTTT.

The chain carries TRBV20-1 and TRBJ1-1, with 7 bases aligning to TRBD1. The V gene end was trimmed by 6 bases and the J gene end by 1 base; junction bases not matched to a gene: 8. CDR1 DFQATT and CDR2 SNEGSKA come from the germline V gene (reference sequence). CDR3 length: 14 residues. CDR3 region: CSARTGSRNTEAFF. The CDR3 DNA reads TGCAGTGCCCGGACAGGCTCTCGGAACACTGAAGCTTTCTTT.

This clonotype was observed at least ten times. The gene calls are TRBV6-1 and TRBJ1-5; no firm D call. The CDR3 loop spans 13 amino acids. Germline V gene sequence: CDR1 MNHNS, CDR2 SASEGT. Trimming pared 5 bases from V and 3 bases from J, leaving 8 bases between. The CDR3 region has the DNA TGTGCCAGCAGTTCCGACACCAATCAGCCCCAGCATTTT. As protein: CASSSDTNQPQHF.

This clonotype was counted between two and nine times. The chain recombines TRBV2 with TRBJ2-5, with TRBD1 identical over 9 bases. Per germline, CDR1 SNHLY and CDR2 FYNNEI. V was clipped by 8 bases and J by 6 bases; unmatched bases: 1. The length of the CDR3 is 11 residues. CDR3 amino acids: CASGQGQTQYF. CDR3 DNA: TGTGCCAGCGGACAGGGGCAGACCCAGTACTTC.